The TCR beta chain described here comes from a study of radiotherapy plus CTLA-4 blockade in lung cancer. Whole-study results and caveats: Clones of tumor-derived TCRs expanded in blood after radiotherapy plus ipilimumab.

Sequenced by immunoSEQ multiplex PCR; TCRdb stores in-frame clones only, minus some. The table records 75,000 to 80,000 clones, more than 75% of them present only once. Concerning this clone: No antigen is known for it.

V was shortened by 4 bases and J by 0 bases, with 12 bases between the two germline ends. CDR1 and CDR2 (germline): SGDLS, YYNGEE. This CDR3 is 15 amino acids long. Focal radiation with ipilimumab CTLA-4 blockade was given to patients with chemo-refractory metastatic non-small-cell lung cancer. Specimen: peripheral blood, collected from a patient treated with radiotherapy plus ipilimumab. V is TRBV9 and J is TRBJ2-3; D gene unclear. The receptor's source is a human donor with non-small cell lung cancer who had stable disease on radiotherapy plus ipilimumab. The CDR3 is CASSPSIQSTDTQYF. The CDR3 region has the DNA TGTGCCAGCAGCCCCTCAATCCAGAGCACAGATACGCAGTATTTT.